The next 32 T cell receptor beta chains were all read from a single sample in a study of T cell repertoires in cytomegalovirus infection. Which antigens these TCRs recognize remains unknown. MiXCR, applied by TCRdb to the reads, yields one record per CDR3 protein. Of around 300,000 distinct CDR3 sequences listed, approximately 22% are singletons. This sample comprised cultured PBMCs, obtained from culture after CMV antigen stimulation. These receptors all stem from a human donor in good health (CMV status not recorded). Some clones in this sample may be carry-over from other donors' samples.

This clonotype came up once. This sequence joins TRBV7-9 and TRBJ2-4; 14 positions match TRBD2. Germline CDR1 SEHNR, CDR2 FQNEAQ (reference sequence). The CDR3 loop spans 16 amino acids. V lost 5 bases and J lost 9; bases outside the gene matches: 9. CDR3 region: CASSPGLAGEGAIQYF. CDR3 DNA sequence: TGTGCCAGCAGCCCGGGACTAGCGGGAGAAGGAGCCATTCAGTACTTC.

This clonotype was seen only once. The chain employs TRBV7-3 and TRBJ1-1; D is undetermined. The germline V gene encodes CDR1 SGHTA and CDR2 FQGTGA. Trimming left V 2 bases short and J 4 bases short, with 11 bases between. The CDR3 has 14 residues. CDR3 nucleotides: TGTGCCAGCAGCTTACAAGGGAGGGTCACTGAAGCTTTCTTT. Its translation is CASSLQGRVTEAFF.

The chain employs TRBV7-2 and TRBJ1-1; D possibly corresponds to TRBD1 (5 bases). Germline CDR1 and CDR2: SGHTA and FQGNSA. The germline V and J ends were trimmed by 2 bases and 7 bases, with 8 bases remaining between them. The CDR3 covers 12 residues. In nucleotides, the CDR3 is TGTGCCAGCAGCTTACAGGGATATGAAGCTTTCTTT. Translating it yields CASSLQGYEAFF.

This clonotype was observed a handful of times. The J gene is TRBJ2-3, the V gene TRBV6-2 or TRBV6-3; 9 bases are a match to TRBD2. In germline, CDR1 is MNHEY, CDR2 SVGEGT. With V trimmed by 6 bases and J by 4 bases, 5 bases remained unmatched. The CDR3 is made up of 14 amino acids. In DNA form, the CDR3 reads TGTGCCAGCAGGAAAACTAGCGGGCCAGATACGCAGTATTTT. It codes for CASRKTSGPDTQYF.

About this clonotype: Given a much more abundant clone one base away, this may be a read error. This chain joins TRBV7-2 and TRBJ2-1, with D possibly matching TRBD2 (7 bases). V was clipped by 5 bases and J by 16 bases, with 15 bases between them. This CDR3 contains 11 residues. Germline V gene data show CDR1 as SGHTA and CDR2 as FQGNSA. This CDR3 is CASSKGRGHFF. CDR3 nucleotide sequence: TGTGCCAGCAGCAAAGGGCGGGGGCACTTCTTC.

This clonotype came up many times. CDR3 nucleotide sequence: TGCGCCAGCAGCCAAAGACTAGACACCGGGGAGCTGTTTTTT. This sequence encodes CASSQRLDTGELFF. The chain joins TRBV4-3 to TRBJ2-2; TRBD2 might be the D (6 bases). Between the trimmed V and J ends, which lost 2 bases and 3 bases, there was a span of 7 bases. Germline V gene lookup returns CDR1 LGHNA and CDR2 YSLEER. This CDR3 region has 14 residues.

This chain joins TRBV12-3 or TRBV12-4 and TRBJ2-1; D call uncertain. The CDR3 length is 15 residues. V shed 0 bases and J shed 4 bases, with 10 bases lying between them. The CDR3 bases are TGTGCCAGCAGTTTAGCGGCTGGTAGATACAATGAGCAGTTCTTC. Translated, it gives CASSLAAGRYNEQFF.

The chain employs TRBV19 and TRBJ2-3; maybe TRBD1 (5 bases). The germline CDR1 and CDR2 sequences are LNHDA and SQIVND (reference sequence). This CDR3 contains 18 residues. Trimming took 6 bases from V and 0 from J, leaving 22 bases between them. Here the CDR3 reads CASSPRQGRATSTDTQYF. The CDR3 nucleotides are TGTGCCAGTAGCCCTCGGCAGGGCAGGGCCACTAGCACAGATACGCAGTATTTT.

The rearrangement joins TRBV7-3 to TRBJ2-1; perhaps TRBD1 as D (6 bases). This CDR3 region has 14 residues. The germline CDR1 and CDR2 sequences are SGHTA and FQGTGA. The V end was cut by 5 bases, the J end by 3 bases, with 11 bases between. The CDR3 region has the DNA TGTGCCAGCAGCCCCGAGGACAGCTACAATGAGCAGTTCTTC. It translates to CASSPEDSYNEQFF.

The chain recombines TRBV20-1 with TRBJ2-7, with 9 bases that match TRBD2. Germline CDR1 and CDR2: DFQATT and SNEGSKA (reference sequence). J lost 2 bases, V lost 6 bases, and 11 bases had no gene match. The length of the CDR3 is 15 residues. The CDR3 here is CSAPLPWTSAYEQYV. Written as DNA, the CDR3 is TGCAGTGCCCCCTTGCCCTGGACTAGCGCCTACGAGCAGTACGTC.

This clonotype showed up just a few times. J is TRBJ1-3 and V is TRBV4-3; unclear D gene. CDR3 length: 15 amino acids. Per the germline V gene, CDR1 is LGHNA and CDR2 is YSLEER. V was cut by 1 base and J by 0 bases, with 7 bases left in between. CDR3 sequence (DNA): TGCGCCAGCAGCCAAGGAGTCGCCTCTGGAAACACCATATATTTT. It yields the protein CASSQGVASGNTIYF.

This clonotype was seen ten or more times. V and J are TRBV4-3 and TRBJ1-4; no firm D call. CDR3 length: 16 amino acids. Deletions cut 0 bases from V and 4 bases from J, with 12 bases between. From germline, CDR1 is LGHNA and CDR2 YSLEER. The CDR3 here is CASSQDSGRYNEKLFF. CDR3 nucleotides: TGCGCCAGCAGCCAAGATTCTGGGCGCTATAATGAAAAACTGTTTTTT.

V and J are TRBV19 and TRBJ2-3; maybe TRBD1 (6 bases). CDR3 length: 14 amino acids. CDR1 and CDR2 from the germline V gene are LNHDA and SQIVND (reference sequence). The V end lost 5 bases, the J end lost 3 bases, and 12 bases lay between the germline ends. CDR3 bases: TGTGCCAGTAGTTTTAGGGGGTGGACAGATACGCAGTATTTT. It is translated as CASSFRGWTDTQYF. Together with reference TRBV19 and TRBJ2-3, the CDR3 gives the full variable domain: DGGITQSPKYLFRKEGQNVTLSCEQNLNHDAMYWYRQDPGQGLRLIYYSQIVNDFQKGDIAEGYSVSREKKESFPLTVTSAQKNPTAFYLCASSFRGWTDTQYFGPGTRLTVL.

The chain couples TRBV7-6 to TRBJ1-2, with 9 nucleotides matching TRBD1. CDR3 length equals 16 residues. V gave up 1 base and J gave up 0 bases; unmatched junction bases: 3. The germline gives CDR1 SGHVS, CDR2 FNYEAQ. The CDR3 region has the DNA TGTGCCAGCAGCTTAGTGGACAGGGGAGCTAACTATGGCTACACCTTC. It translates to CASSLVDRGANYGYTF.

The table lists this clonotype with many counts. The chain carries TRBV7-2 and TRBJ2-7; 8 nucleotides match TRBD2. This CDR3 region has 14 residues. V lost 3 bases to trimming and J lost 4 bases; unmatched junction nucleotides: 5. Germline CDR1 reads SGHTA; CDR2 reads FQGNSA. The CDR3 reads CASSFGAGGYEQYV. The DNA of the CDR3 is TGTGCCAGCAGCTTCGGGGCGGGAGGTTACGAGCAGTACGTC.

There are a few counts of this clonotype. The chain has TRBV7-2 and TRBJ1-2; the D is unclear. CDR1 SGHTA and CDR2 FQGNSA come from the germline V gene. V was shortened by 4 bases and J by 1 base, with 4 bases between the two germline ends. The CDR3 runs 12 residues. The CDR3 here is CASSSGNYGYTF. CDR3 coding DNA: TGTGCCAGCAGCTCGGGTAACTATGGCTACACCTTC.

The chain links TRBV7-9 to TRBJ2-5; 7 bases are a match to TRBD2. Germline V lookup: CDR1 SEHNR, CDR2 FQNEAQ (reference sequence). With 4 bases clipped from V and 2 bases from J, the junction kept 10 bases outside the gene matches. This CDR3 has 16 amino acids. This CDR3 is CASSSKAGTRQETQYF. The CDR3 nucleotides read TGTGCCAGCAGCTCCAAAGCGGGGACCAGGCAAGAGACCCAGTACTTC.

This clonotype was recorded a few times. The gene calls are TRBV7-3 and TRBJ2-1; tentative D call: TRBD1 (6 bases). Between the trimmed V and J ends, which lost 5 bases and 8 bases, there was a span of 13 bases. Germline V lookup: CDR1 SGHTA, CDR2 FQGTGA. The CDR3 is 13 amino acids. The DNA for the CDR3 is TGTGCCAGCAGCCAAGGGGGAGTCTATGAGCAGTTCTTC. It codes for CASSQGGVYEQFF.

This clonotype has ten or more counts. The V and J genes are TRBV11-2 and TRBJ2-1; D gene ambiguous. Trimming shortened V by 5 bases and J by 6 bases, and 8 bases separated the two germline ends. This CDR3 has 12 amino acids. The V gene's germline CDR1 is SGHAT and CDR2 FQNNGV. The CDR3 reads CASSGRFNEQFF. The CDR3 coding sequence is TGTGCCAGCAGCGGCCGGTTCAATGAGCAGTTCTTC.

This clonotype has ten or more counts. This sequence joins TRBV10-2 and TRBJ2-2, with D possibly called TRBD1 or TRBD2 (5 bases each). The germline gives CDR1 WSHSY, CDR2 SAAADI. The ends were cut back, 8 bases at V and 4 bases at J, with 14 bases in the middle. The CDR3 has 14 residues. For the CDR3, the DNA is TGCGCCAGCGGTGGGGGATTGGGCACCGGGGAGCTGTTTTTT. Amino acid sequence: CASGGGLGTGELFF.

This chain joins TRBV7-2 and TRBJ1-2, with 7 bases aligning to TRBD1. Germline V lookup: CDR1 SGHTA, CDR2 FQGNSA. The CDR3 has 17 amino acids. With V trimmed by 2 bases and J by 1 base, 10 bases remained unmatched. The CDR3 here is CASSLRRTGALNYGYTF. The CDR3 coding sequence is TGTGCCAGCAGCTTACGTAGGACAGGAGCCCTTAACTATGGCTACACCTTC.

This clonotype has a handful of counts. The chain combines TRBV11-2 with TRBJ2-5, with D perhaps given as TRBD1 or TRBD2 (5 bases each). The V and J ends lost 5 bases and 3 bases respectively, with 19 bases between them. CDR3 length equals 16 residues. Germline CDR1 reads SGHAT; CDR2 reads FQNNGV. Written as DNA, the CDR3 is TGTGCCAGCAGCATCCGGGACCCGGGGCCGAAAGAGACCCAGTACTTC. Translated: CASSIRDPGPKETQYF.

About this clonotype itself: Possible read error: a much larger clone is one base away. This chain links TRBV12-3 or TRBV12-4 with TRBJ2-3; D remains unclear. The CDR3 covers 13 residues. DNA of the CDR3: TGTGCCAACAGTTTACTGAGCACAGATACGCAGTATTTT. This gives the protein CANSLLSTDTQYF.

This clonotype occurred a few times. This chain joins TRBV9 and TRBJ1-1; D is uncertain. Germline CDR1 and CDR2: SGDLS and YYNGEE. The CDR3 loop spans 15 amino acids. Trimming removed 1 base at V and 1 base at J, with 11 bases between. CDR3 nucleotides: TGTGCCAGCAGCGTATCACCCCTAAGGAACACTGAAGCTTTCTTT. Amino acids: CASSVSPLRNTEAFF.

This chain connects TRBV12-3 or TRBV12-4 to TRBJ1-5; TRBD1 matches at 12 bases. This CDR3 comprises 15 residues. With 6 bases clipped from V and 4 bases from J, the junction kept 4 bases outside the gene matches. The CDR3 DNA follows: TGTGCCAGCAGCCCGGGACAGGGGGCAAATCAGCCCCAGCATTTT. Translating it yields CASSPGQGANQPQHF.

This clonotype was recorded a few times. This chain joins TRBV7-3 and TRBJ2-5; the match to TRBD2 covers 14 bases. V trimming: 5 bases; J trimming: 3 bases; junction bases outside the gene matches: 2. This CDR3 contains 15 residues. Germline V gene sequence: CDR1 SGHTA, CDR2 FQGTGA. The CDR3: CASSPGLAGEETQYF. For the CDR3, the DNA is TGTGCCAGCAGCCCGGGACTAGCGGGAGAAGAGACCCAGTACTTC. Full variable domain (missing parts from reference TRBV7-3 and TRBJ2-5): GAGVSQTPSNKVTEKGKYVELRCDPISGHTALYWYRQSLGQGPEFLIYFQGTGAADDSGLPNDRFFAVRPEGSVSTLKIQRTERGDSAVYLCASSPGLAGEETQYFGPGTRLLVL.

The rearrangement links TRBV18 to TRBJ2-7; 9 bases line up with TRBD1. CDR3 length equals 16 residues. The V gene end was trimmed by 3 bases and the J gene end by 5 bases; junction bases not matched to a gene: 11. Germline lookup yields CDR1 KGHSH and CDR2 LQKENI. The CDR3 bases are TGTGCCAGCTCACCGCTACGGACAGGGGCAGTGAACGAGCAGTACTTC. Translation gives CASSPLRTGAVNEQYF.

This chain joins TRBV19 and TRBJ1-1; 7 bases fit TRBD1. CDR3 length equals 14 residues. Germline-derived CDR1 and CDR2 are LNHDA and SQIVND (reference sequence). V dropped 7 bases and J dropped 11; count of bases not matched to a gene: 16. Here the CDR3 DNA reads TGTGCCAGTACCCGGCCCACAGGGGACGAAGGGGCTTTCTTT. Amino acid sequence: CASTRPTGDEGAFF.

The chain employs TRBV6-2 or TRBV6-3 and TRBJ1-5, with D unresolved. Per the germline V gene, CDR1 is MNHEY and CDR2 is SVGEGT. The CDR3 runs to 12 residues. Trimming removed 10 bases from V and 4 bases from J, with 11 bases in between. The CDR3 sequence is CATSHRNQPQHF. The CDR3 bases are TGTGCCACCTCCCACAGAAATCAGCCCCAGCATTTT.

The chain couples TRBV20-1 to TRBJ2-1, with 8 bases that match TRBD1. CDR3 length equals 14 residues. J lost 8 bases, V lost 6 bases, and 12 bases had no gene match. CDR1 is DFQATT, CDR2 SNEGSKA, per germline (reference sequence). This chain's CDR3 is CSARPAGGEYEQFF. The CDR3, as DNA: TGCAGTGCCCGCCCTGCAGGGGGCGAATATGAGCAGTTCTTC.

This clonotype appeared a few times. The chain is built from TRBV2 and TRBJ1-1, with D maybe TRBD1 (6 bases). In germline, CDR1 is SNHLY, CDR2 FYNNEI. CDR3 size: 10 residues. Trimming left V 6 bases short and J 11 bases short, with 10 bases between. The CDR3 reads CASRTRGAFF. The CDR3 nucleotides are TGTGCCAGCAGGACGAGGGGGGCTTTCTTT.

The V and J genes are TRBV6-6 and TRBJ2-5; the D is unclear. CDR1 MNHNY and CDR2 SVGAGI come from the germline V gene (reference sequence). This CDR3 region has 14 residues. The V gene lost 1 base and the J gene lost 3 bases, with 9 bases spanning the gap. The chain's CDR3 is CASSYFSSKETQYF. DNA for the CDR3: TGTGCCAGCAGTTACTTTTCATCAAAAGAGACCCAGTACTTC.